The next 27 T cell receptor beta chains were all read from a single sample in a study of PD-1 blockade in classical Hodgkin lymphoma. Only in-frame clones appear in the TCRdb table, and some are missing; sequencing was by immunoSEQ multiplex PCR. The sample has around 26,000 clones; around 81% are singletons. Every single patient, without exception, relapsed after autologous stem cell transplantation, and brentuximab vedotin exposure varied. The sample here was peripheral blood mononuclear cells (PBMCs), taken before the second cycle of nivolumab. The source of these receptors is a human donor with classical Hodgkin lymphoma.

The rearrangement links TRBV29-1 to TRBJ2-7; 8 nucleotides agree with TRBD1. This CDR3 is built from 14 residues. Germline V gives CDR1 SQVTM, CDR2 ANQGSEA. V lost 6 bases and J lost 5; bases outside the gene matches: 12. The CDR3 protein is CSVAGAGGRNEQYF. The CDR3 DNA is TGCAGCGTAGCTGGGGCAGGGGGCCGTAACGAGCAGTACTTC.

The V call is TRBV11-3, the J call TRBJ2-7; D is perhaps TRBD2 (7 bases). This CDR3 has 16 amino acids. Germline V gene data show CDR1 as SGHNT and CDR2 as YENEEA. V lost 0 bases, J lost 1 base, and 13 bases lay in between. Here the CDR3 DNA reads TGTGCCAGCAGCTTAGAGAGGGGGGGAGGATCCTACGAGCAGTACTTC. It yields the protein CASSLERGGGSYEQYF.

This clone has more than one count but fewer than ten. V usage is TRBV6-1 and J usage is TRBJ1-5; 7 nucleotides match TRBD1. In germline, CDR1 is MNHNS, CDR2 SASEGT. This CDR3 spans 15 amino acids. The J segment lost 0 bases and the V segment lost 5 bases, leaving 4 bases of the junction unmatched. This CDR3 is CASSRDSSSNQPQHF. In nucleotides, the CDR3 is TGTGCCAGCAGTCGGGACAGCTCTAGCAATCAGCCCCAGCATTTT.

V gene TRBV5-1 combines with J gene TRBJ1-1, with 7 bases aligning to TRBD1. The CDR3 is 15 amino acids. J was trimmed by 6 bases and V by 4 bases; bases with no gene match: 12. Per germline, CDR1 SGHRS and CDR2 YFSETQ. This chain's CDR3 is CASSRRQGDRAEAFF. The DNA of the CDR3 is TGCGCCAGCAGCCGAAGACAGGGCGATCGCGCTGAAGCTTTCTTT.

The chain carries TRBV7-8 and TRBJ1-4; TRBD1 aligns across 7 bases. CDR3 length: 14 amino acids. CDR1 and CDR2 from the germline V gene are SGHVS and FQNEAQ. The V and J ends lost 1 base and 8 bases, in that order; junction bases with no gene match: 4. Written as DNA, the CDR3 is TGTGCCAGCAGCTTAGGACAGGGTCCCGAAAAACTGTTTTTT. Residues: CASSLGQGPEKLFF.

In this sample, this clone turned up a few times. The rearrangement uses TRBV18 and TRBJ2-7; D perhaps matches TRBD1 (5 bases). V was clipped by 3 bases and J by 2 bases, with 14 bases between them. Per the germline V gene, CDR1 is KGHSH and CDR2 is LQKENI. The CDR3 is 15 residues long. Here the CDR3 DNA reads TGTGCCAGCTCACCCCTGCCCAGGGCGACCTACGAGCAGTACTTC. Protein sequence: CASSPLPRATYEQYF.

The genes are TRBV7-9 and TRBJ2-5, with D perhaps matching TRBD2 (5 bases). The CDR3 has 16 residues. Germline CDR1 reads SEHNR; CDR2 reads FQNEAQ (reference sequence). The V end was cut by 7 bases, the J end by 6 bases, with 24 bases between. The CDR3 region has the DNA TGTGCCAGCATCTTCAAACCATGGAGGCACATTAAGACCCAGTACTTC. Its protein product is CASIFKPWRHIKTQYF.

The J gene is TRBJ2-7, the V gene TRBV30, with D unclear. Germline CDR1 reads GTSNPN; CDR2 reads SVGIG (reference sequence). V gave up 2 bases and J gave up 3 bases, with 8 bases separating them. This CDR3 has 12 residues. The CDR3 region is CAWSPGYYEQYF. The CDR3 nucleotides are TGTGCCTGGAGTCCCGGCTACTACGAGCAGTACTTC.

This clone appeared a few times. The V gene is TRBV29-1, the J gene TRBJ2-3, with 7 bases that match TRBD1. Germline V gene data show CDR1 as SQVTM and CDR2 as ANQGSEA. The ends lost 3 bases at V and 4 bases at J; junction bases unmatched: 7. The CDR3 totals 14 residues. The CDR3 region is CSVEIGGVSDTQYF. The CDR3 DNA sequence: TGCAGCGTTGAGATAGGGGGCGTCTCAGATACGCAGTATTTT.

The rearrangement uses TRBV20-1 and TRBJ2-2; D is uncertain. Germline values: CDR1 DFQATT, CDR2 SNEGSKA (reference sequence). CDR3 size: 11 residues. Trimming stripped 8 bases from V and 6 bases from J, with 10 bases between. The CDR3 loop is CSLGGAGELFF. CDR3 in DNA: TGCAGTCTCGGTGGGGCCGGGGAGCTGTTTTTT.

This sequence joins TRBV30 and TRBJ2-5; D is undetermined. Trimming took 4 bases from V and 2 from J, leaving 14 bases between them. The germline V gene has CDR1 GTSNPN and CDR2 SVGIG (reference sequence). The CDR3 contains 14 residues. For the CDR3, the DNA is TGTGCCTGGAACAGAGGTGGGGTTCAAGAGACCCAGTACTTC. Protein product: CAWNRGGVQETQYF.

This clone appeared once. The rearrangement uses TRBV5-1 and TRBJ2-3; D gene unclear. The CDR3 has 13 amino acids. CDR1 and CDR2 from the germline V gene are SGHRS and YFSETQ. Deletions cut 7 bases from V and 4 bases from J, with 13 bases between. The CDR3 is CASAVDGSDTQYF. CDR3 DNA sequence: TGCGCCAGCGCCGTGGATGGCTCAGATACGCAGTATTTT.

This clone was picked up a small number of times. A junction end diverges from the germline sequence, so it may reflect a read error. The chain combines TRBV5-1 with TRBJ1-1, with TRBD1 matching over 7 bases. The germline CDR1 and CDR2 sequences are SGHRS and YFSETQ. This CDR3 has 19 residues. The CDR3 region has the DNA TGCGCCAGCAGCTTGGGATACCGGGACAGCCTTCAAAGGAACGCTGAAGCTTTCTTT. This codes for CASSLGYRDSLQRNAEAFF.

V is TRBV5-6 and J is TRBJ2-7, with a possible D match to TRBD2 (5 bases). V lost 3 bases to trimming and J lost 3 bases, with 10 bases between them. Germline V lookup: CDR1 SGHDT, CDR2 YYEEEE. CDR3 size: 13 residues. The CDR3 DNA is TGTGCCAGCAGCTCGAGGGTTTTCTACGAGCAGTACTTC. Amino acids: CASSSRVFYEQYF.

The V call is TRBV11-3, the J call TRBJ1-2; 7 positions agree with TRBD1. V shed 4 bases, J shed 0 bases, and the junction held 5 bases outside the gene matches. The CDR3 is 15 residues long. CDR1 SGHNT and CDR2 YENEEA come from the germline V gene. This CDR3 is CASSSGTASNYGYTF. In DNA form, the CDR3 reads TGTGCCAGCAGCTCCGGGACAGCTTCTAACTATGGCTACACCTTC.

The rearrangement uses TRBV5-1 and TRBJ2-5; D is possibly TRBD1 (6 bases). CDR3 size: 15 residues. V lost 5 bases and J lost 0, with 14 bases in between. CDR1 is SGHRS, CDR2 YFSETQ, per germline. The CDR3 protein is CASRFAGANQETQYF. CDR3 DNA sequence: TGCGCCAGCAGGTTCGCAGGGGCCAACCAAGAGACCCAGTACTTC. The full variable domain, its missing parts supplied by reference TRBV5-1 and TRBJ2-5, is KAGVTQTPRYLIKTRGQQVTLSCSPISGHRSVSWYQQTPGQGLQFLFEYFSETQRNKGNFPGRFSGRQFSNSRSEMNVSTLELGDSALYLCASRFAGANQETQYFGPGTRLLVL.

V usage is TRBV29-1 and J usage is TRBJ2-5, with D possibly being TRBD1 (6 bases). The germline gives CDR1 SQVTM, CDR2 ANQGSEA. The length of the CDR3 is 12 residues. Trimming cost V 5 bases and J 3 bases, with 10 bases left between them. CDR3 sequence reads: CSVQKGEETQYF. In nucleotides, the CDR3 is TGCAGCGTTCAAAAGGGGGAAGAGACCCAGTACTTC.

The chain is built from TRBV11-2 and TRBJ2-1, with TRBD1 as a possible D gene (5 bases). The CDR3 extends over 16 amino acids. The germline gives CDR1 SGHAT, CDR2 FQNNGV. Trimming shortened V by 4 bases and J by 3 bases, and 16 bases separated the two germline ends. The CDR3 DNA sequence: TGTGCCAGCAGCTCCCCCATTGGCAGGGTCTACAATGAGCAGTTCTTC. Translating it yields CASSSPIGRVYNEQFF.

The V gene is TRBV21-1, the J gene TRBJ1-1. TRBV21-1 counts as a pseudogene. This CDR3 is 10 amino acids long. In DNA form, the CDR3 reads TGTGCCAGCAGCAATCGGCCGGGTTTCTTT. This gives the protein CASSNRPGFF.

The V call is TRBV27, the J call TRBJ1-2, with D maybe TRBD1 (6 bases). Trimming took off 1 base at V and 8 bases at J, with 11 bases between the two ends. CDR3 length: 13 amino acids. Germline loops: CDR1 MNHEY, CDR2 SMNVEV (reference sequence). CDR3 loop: CASSLLGAQGYTF. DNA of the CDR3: TGTGCCAGCAGTTTATTGGGGGCTCAAGGCTACACCTTC.

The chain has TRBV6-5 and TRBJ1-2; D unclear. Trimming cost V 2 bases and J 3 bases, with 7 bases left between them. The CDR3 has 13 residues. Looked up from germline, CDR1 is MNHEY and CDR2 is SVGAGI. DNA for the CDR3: TGTGCCAGCAGTTACAGGGAAGACTATGGCTACACCTTC. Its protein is CASSYREDYGYTF.

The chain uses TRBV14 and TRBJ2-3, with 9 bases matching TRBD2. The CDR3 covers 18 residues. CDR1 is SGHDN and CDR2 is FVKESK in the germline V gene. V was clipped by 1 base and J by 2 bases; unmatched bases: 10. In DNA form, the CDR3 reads TGTGCCAGCAGCCAAGTTGAAGCTAGCGGGACAAACACAGATACGCAGTATTTT. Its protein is CASSQVEASGTNTDTQYF.

The CDR3 bases are TGTGCCAGCAATGAAAGGGATGGCTACGAGCAGTACTTC. Protein: CASNERDGYEQYF. The chain carries TRBV6-5 and TRBJ2-7; D call uncertain. Germline V lookup: CDR1 MNHEY, CDR2 SVGAGI. CDR3 size: 13 residues. With 7 bases removed from V and 3 bases from J, the gap between germline ends came to 13 bases.

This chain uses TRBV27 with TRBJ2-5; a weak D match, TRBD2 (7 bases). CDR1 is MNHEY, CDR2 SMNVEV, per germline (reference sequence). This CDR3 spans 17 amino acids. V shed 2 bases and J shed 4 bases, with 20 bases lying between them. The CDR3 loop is CASSLRGRGGTRETQYF. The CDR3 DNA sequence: TGTGCCAGCAGTTTACGCGGGAGAGGGGGAACAAGAGAGACCCAGTACTTC.

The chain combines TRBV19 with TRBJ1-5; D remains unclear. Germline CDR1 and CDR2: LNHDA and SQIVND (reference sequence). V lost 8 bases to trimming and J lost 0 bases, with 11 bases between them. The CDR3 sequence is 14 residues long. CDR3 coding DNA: TGTGCCAGTTCCGACGCACCTAGCAATCAGCCCCAGCATTTT. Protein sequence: CASSDAPSNQPQHF.

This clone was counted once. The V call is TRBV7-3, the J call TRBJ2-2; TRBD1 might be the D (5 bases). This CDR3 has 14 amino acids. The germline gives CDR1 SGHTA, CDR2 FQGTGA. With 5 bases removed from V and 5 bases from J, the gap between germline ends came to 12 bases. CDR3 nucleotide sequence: TGTGCCAGCAGCGTGAGTCAGGGTACCGGGGAGCTGTTTTTT. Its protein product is CASSVSQGTGELFF.

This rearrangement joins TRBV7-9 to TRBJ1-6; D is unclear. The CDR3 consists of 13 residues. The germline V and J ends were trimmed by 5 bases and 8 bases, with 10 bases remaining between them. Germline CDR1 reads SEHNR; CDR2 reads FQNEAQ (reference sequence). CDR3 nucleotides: TGTGCCAGCAGCCAGGCCCAGGATTCACCCCTCCACTTT. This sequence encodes CASSQAQDSPLHF.